This T cell receptor beta chain was recorded in a study of vaccination and CD4 T cells after COVID-19 (dated by TCRdb to between 2021 and 2024). As for the study more broadly: Every convalescent patient had a positive nasal swab PCR test for SARS-CoV-2, with mild disease in 9 or 10 patients and severe disease in one. In over 8 COVID-19 convalescent patients and several infection-naive healthy vaccine recipients, the spike-specific CD4+ TCR repertoire before mRNA vaccination was compared with the repertoire after mRNA vaccination. Post-COVID blood samples were collected from convalescent patients a median of about 92 days after diagnosis, with a range of roughly 30 to 170 days. The time from the second vaccine dose to post-vaccine blood sampling had a median of roughly 70 days and ranged from about 13 to 250 days. In the convalescent cohort there were six males and four females, among whom were two Hispanic individuals, seven Caucasians, two Asians and one multiracial person. In control cultures, a CEFX viral epitope pool was used as positive control, an HIV-1 Nef peptide pool was used as negative control, or no peptide was added. Participants received two doses of either the Pfizer-BioNTech BNT162b2 vaccine (n=8) or the Moderna mRNA-1273 vaccine (n=2). The cultures were stimulated with overlapping spike peptide pools from SARS-CoV-2 and from the common cold coronaviruses HCoV-NL63, HCoV-OC43 and HCoV-229E. Results the study describes overall, beyond this receptor: The median number of SARS-CoV-2-reactive clonotypes rose from about 19 after infection to 38 after vaccination, but the change was not significant. Only a relatively small number of convalescent patients were included in the study, and early timepoints following natural infection were not analyzed. Of the vaccine-specific clones in convalescent patients, 304 of 307, or nearly all, reacted only to SARS-CoV-2 spike and did not cross-react with common cold coronaviruses. In convalescent patients, a median around 86% of post-vaccine SARS-CoV-2-reactive clones were detected only after vaccination, suggesting vaccine-specific priming.

The CDR3 spans 14 residues, from the cysteine through the phenylalanine. Only the CDR3 DNA is retained, 42 bases long and in frame from the first base. V is reduced by 4 bases and J by 7 bases, leaving a spacing of 16 bases between them. For CDR1 and CDR2, the germline V gene (reference sequence) lists LNHDA and SQIVND. Receptor amplification or capture employed PCR. At the Johns Hopkins FTIC core, DNA from the cultured CD4+ T cells underwent TCR sequencing with the Oncomine TCR Beta short-read assay. The QIAamp micro DNA kit was used to extract genomic DNA from the cultured CD4+ T cells. The Oncomine TCR Beta libraries from cultured CD4+ T cells were pooled using unique dual indexes and then sequenced on an Illumina iSeq 100. The authors' pipeline ran thus. Non-productive sequences were removed, and CDR3s that did not start with C, did not end with F or W, or were shorter than 7 amino acids were discarded. Antigen-specific clonotypes were identified using the MANAFEST web application through comparison of peptide-stimulated wells with reference and other culture wells. To be called positive, a clone needed an FDR below 0.05, an odds ratio above 5, and a productive frequency above 0.1% in at least two of three replicate wells. Cross-reactive clonotypes were defined as significantly expanded in both SARS-CoV-2 spike wells and at least one common cold coronavirus spike condition. Using R version 3.6.1, CDR3 homology was evaluated through Levenshtein distances (stringdist) along with unrooted phylogenetic trees (ape). TCRdb reanalyzed the raw reads on its own, using fastp at Q25 for trimming and MiXCR for clone calling, and kept in-frame beta chains. One record per CDR3 amino acid sequence lists the most common genes and DNA. The V and J calls and clone size come from TCRdb's table, not from the authors' own analysis. This sample is represented by around 26,000 distinct CDR3 sequences; about three fifths of them were singletons. Roughly 5% of the sample is in the top ten clones.

The treatment or condition label corresponds to: approximately nine-day PBMC culture with coronavirus spike peptide pools or control peptides (ViraFEST assay). The ViraFEST assay was used in the study, in which antigen-specific T cells were expanded with peptide pools and expanded clonotypes were subsequently identified by TCR sequencing. The convalescent patients' positive SARS-CoV-2 PCR tests were from March to December 2020, which was before the Alpha, Beta and Delta variants emerged in the United States. Each well held approximately 2 million PBMCs cultured in IMDM containing around 5% human AB serum and approximately 10 IU/ml IL-2, with around 9.7 ug/ml peptide pools added. Half of the culture medium was replaced with fresh IL-2-containing medium on days 3 and 7. After less than twelve days of culture, CD4+ T cells were isolated by negative selection with the EasySep CD4+ T cell isolation kit. Ficoll-Paque Plus gradient centrifugation was used to isolate PBMCs from whole blood, and the isolated PBMCs were then either used fresh or cryopreserved at -140C. Each culture condition was generally run in triplicate wells.

The table lists this clonotype with a few counts. What antigen it recognizes has not been identified. Base qualities are missing; no much larger clone stands one base away. This clonotype originated in a human donor who had recovered from COVID-19. The chain is encoded by TRBV19 joined to TRBJ1-2, and perhaps TRBD1 as D gene, on 6 matching bases. Sequencing was performed on CD4+ T cells from blood, cultured in vitro. This receptor has the CDR3 CASSKNRDTGGYTF. Read as DNA, the sequence is TGTGCCAGTAGTAAGAACCGGGACACAGGTGGCTACACCTTC.